This TCR beta chain emerged from a study of cytomegalovirus exposure and HLA in healthy donors. Findings and limits, study-wide: Among donors in an Asian-associated ancestry cluster, a later analysis reportedly found fewer N-insertions than the roughly 680-donor mean. A later analysis showed HLA-associated TCR beta chains outstripping equally common others in clonal expansion. Analyses of presence/absence relied on an assumption of roughly uniform sequencing depth across donors. Association of approximately 18,000 TCR beta sequences with HLA alleles was found at 0.05 false discovery rate in a later analysis.

CDR3 size: 13 residues. Germline V gene lookup returns CDR1 MNHEY and CDR2 SVGAGI. Trimming removed 4 bases at V and 4 bases at J, with 10 bases between. On this clone itself: Its matching antigen is unknown.

This PCR relied on a set of 60 Vbeta primers and 13 Jbeta primers. Only in-frame clones appear in the TCRdb table, and some are missing; sequencing was by immunoSEQ multiplex PCR. The repertoire holds roughly 170,000 clones, with 81% as singletons. The TCR comes from a woman in her twenties or thirties in good health and CMV-seronegative. The chain combines TRBV6-5 with TRBJ1-1, with D uncertain. The sequenced material came from PBMCs. The chain's CDR3 is CASSLERSTEAFF. The CDR3 DNA reads TGTGCCAGCAGTTTAGAGAGGAGCACTGAAGCTTTCTTT.